This T cell receptor (beta chain) was observed in a study of T-cell memory formation after mild COVID-19 (dated by TCRdb to the early 2020s). Describing the broader study: Most TCR sequence clusters were specific to one of the two donors. The cohort comprised two young, previously healthy adult volunteers, one female and one male. In a couple of donors, T-cell clones that expanded and contracted after mild COVID-19 were tracked by sequencing TCRalpha and TCRbeta repertoires over time.

TCRdb lists the instrument as Illumina NovaSeq 6000. Using 5'RACE with constant-segment primers, TCRalpha and TCRbeta cDNA libraries were constructed, with sample barcodes and unique molecular identifiers added in the process. RNA was extracted from every sample with Trizol reagent. The libraries were amplified in two PCR steps, and the second step added a second sample barcode and Illumina TruSeq adapters. Sequencing of libraries was performed on an Illumina NovaSeq with 2 x 150 bp paired-end reads. The authors processed their data as follows. Reads were demultiplexed and collapsed into UMI-guided consensus sequences with migec v1.2.7. With mixcr v2.1.11, UMI consensuses were aligned to TRA and TRB V and J templates and assembled into clonotypes. A clonotype was counted as expanded or contracted only if both edgeR and NoisET called the change significant, with noise models trained on biological replicates. edgeR calls used a false discovery rate-adjusted p below 0.01 and a log2 fold-change threshold of 1. PCA with hierarchical clustering of max-normalized trajectories of the 1000 most abundant clonotypes was used as exploratory dynamics analysis. Separately sequenced CD4+ and CD8+ repertoires were used to assign the CD4 or CD8 phenotype of responding clones. TCRdb reworked the public reads: Q25 trimming with fastp, MiXCR clone assembly, productive beta chains retained. For every CDR3 protein sequence, its rows merge into one entry that carries the most common genes and DNA. The V and J calls reflect TCRdb's pipeline rather than the authors' work. Here the sample has over 150,000 distinct CDR3 sequences; 20% to 25% occur a single time. Of the sample, more than 20% falls within the top ten clones.

With respect to this clonotype: Its antigen specificity is not known. Base qualities are missing; no much larger clone stands one base away.

The full study reports these points: The study included only a couple of mild cases, and larger cohorts that include severe cases with pre-infection samples were judged to be necessary. Contracting CD4+ clones appeared mostly in the CM and EM memory subsets, whereas CD8+ clones were enriched in EMRA. The second-wave clones that peaked on day 37 were not confirmed to be SARS-CoV-2 specific. Some responding clones were found in pre-infection memory, which suggests that pre-existing cross-reactive memory T cells took part in the SARS-CoV-2 response. Clones contracting from day 15 to 85 had balanced CD4/CD8 phenotypes, while a second wave expanding from day 15 to 37 was biased towards CD4+.

V trim: 11 bases; J trim: 4 bases; unmatched bases: 9. The CDR3 runs 13 amino acids, cysteine and phenylalanine included. This entry keeps only the CDR3 DNA: 39 bases, framed from base 1. From a lookup of the germline V gene (reference sequence), CDR1 and CDR2 are MNHEY and SMNVEV. PBMCs were isolated by Ficoll-Paque density gradient centrifugation. Recombination connected TRBV27 to TRBJ2-7; TRBD1 aligns with 9 central bases. This sequence was found in an adult woman who had mild COVID-19 (a few samples of this study predate the infection). The sample titles of this study are shuffled in the database, so cell type and time point are left out; the donor was told from shared clones. The sample taken for sequencing was PBMCs or a T cell subset sorted from them (not recorded which). The encoded CDR3 is CASTPGQGYEQYF. At the DNA level, the sequence is TGTGCCTCCACACCGGGACAGGGATACGAGCAGTACTTC.